This T cell receptor beta chain was identified in a study of blood T cell repertoires in COVID-19. About the research overall: T cells, B-cell-depleted T cells, or PBMCs provided the cDNA or gDNA that served as material.

V lost 9 bases to trimming and J lost 6 bases; unmatched junction nucleotides: 14. The length of the CDR3 is 15 residues. Germline values: CDR1 SEHNR, CDR2 FQNEAQ (reference sequence). In the original analysis: Estimates of nucleated cell counts were drawn from the amplification of reference gene primers. Produced via immunoSEQ multiplex PCR; TCRdb's table is partial and in-frame only. That table supplies the V and J calls and clone size; D and trimming were determined from the DNA. The sample includes roughly 250,000 clones, over 75% of them seen just once. The V and J genes are TRBV7-9 and TRBJ2-7, with 10 bases matching TRBD1. This TCR was sampled from a woman aged 40 to 50 who had recovered from COVID-19. Specimen: peripheral blood. The DNA of the CDR3 is TGTGCCAGTTTCGCTGGGGGACAGGGGATGGTCGAGCAGTACTTC. This sequence encodes CASFAGGQGMVEQYF.